Listed below are T cell receptor beta chains from one sample, sequenced in a study of beta chain features in type 1 diabetes. Profiling relied on immunoSEQ multiplex PCR, and the TCRdb table lists in-frame clones only, not all of them. This table has roughly 350,000 clones, 9.6% appearing once. Sequenced: central memory CD4+ T cells from blood. These receptors all come from a man aged 25 to 40 with type 1 diabetes. Each CDR3 is given with its conserved first and last residue. D genes are given only for firm matches. Clone size is shown for a subset of rows, as once, few, many or a class of expanded clone.

j_gene	v_gene	abundance	d_gene	CDR3nt	CDR3aa
TRBJ2-7	TRBV7-9	few	-	TGTGCCAGCAGCTACCTGACGGGCTACGAGCAGTACTTC	CASSYLTGYEQYF
TRBJ2-1	TRBV7-9	many	-	TGTGCCAGCAGCTTAGCGCTGGCAGGGACCTACAATGAGCAGTTCTTC	CASSLALAGTYNEQFF
TRBJ2-1	TRBV7-2	-	-	TGTGCCAGCAGCTTAATCGGGTTGAGCTCCTACAATGAGCAGTTCTTC	CASSLIGLSSYNEQFF
TRBJ2-4	TRBV5-1	few	TRBD2	TGCGCCAGCAGCTCGACCACTAGCGGGAGGGAAGTTCAGTACTTC	CASSSTTSGREVQYF
TRBJ2-1	TRBV18	-	TRBD2	TGTGCCAGCTCACCACCCAGGGAGGGAAATGAGCAGTTCTTC	CASSPPREGNEQFF
TRBJ1-4	TRBV4-2	-	TRBD1	TGTGCCAGCACTCCAGGGGGCGCAGGTGAAAAACTGTTTTTT	CASTPGGAGEKLFF
TRBJ2-1	TRBV6-1	once	TRBD2	TGTGCCAGCAGTGGTCTAGCGGGGTCGGATGAGCAGTTCTTC	CASSGLAGSDEQFF
TRBJ2-1	TRBV6-4	-	-	TGTGCCAGCAGTGGACCAGGGGGGTCCTACAATGAGCAGTTCTTC	CASSGPGGSYNEQFF
TRBJ2-7	TRBV27	-	-	TGTGCCAGCAGGCGAGGTGGAGGGTTGTCTTACGAGCAGTACTTC	CASRRGGGLSYEQYF
TRBJ2-5	TRBV29-1	few	-	TGCAGCGTTGGGCAGGTCCAAGAGACCCAGTACTTC	CSVGQVQETQYF
TRBJ1-1	TRBV5-1	few	-	TGCGCCAGCAGCCCGCAGGGCTCGGGAGGGACTGAAGCTTTCTTT	CASSPQGSGGTEAFF
TRBJ1-1	TRBV7-9	once	-	TGTGCCAGCAGCTTAGGTTCGGGCTTGAACACTGAAGCTTTCTTT	CASSLGSGLNTEAFF
TRBJ2-2	TRBV4-3	few	-	TGCGCCAGCAGCCAAGTGGGCGGATCCGGGGAGCTGTTTTTT	CASSQVGGSGELFF
TRBJ2-7	TRBV27	-	TRBD2	TGTGCCAGCAGTCTACAAGCACCACTAGCGGGAGGGCACGAGCAGTACTTC	CASSLQAPLAGGHEQYF
TRBJ1-5	TRBV5-1	few	-	TGCGCCAGCAGCTTGGGGACAAATAGCAATCAGCCCCAGCATTTT	CASSLGTNSNQPQHF
TRBJ2-5	TRBV7-2	few	-	TGTGCCAGCAGCTTAGCAGGCACGATAGGAGAGACCCAGTACTTC	CASSLAGTIGETQYF
TRBJ2-2	TRBV18	-	-	TGTGCCAGCTCCGATCAGCCGAATACCGGGGAGCTGTTTTTT	CASSDQPNTGELFF
TRBJ1-5	TRBV6-6	few	TRBD1	TGTGCCAGCAGTTCCCCGACAGGGGACAACAATCAGCCCCAGCATTTT	CASSSPTGDNNQPQHF
TRBJ2-4	TRBV7-9	few	-	TGTGCCAGCAGCTTAGGGTTGGCACAAAACATTCAGTACTTC	CASSLGLAQNIQYF
TRBJ2-4	TRBV5-6	many	-	TGTGCCAGCAGCTTGGAAGAAGCCAAAAACATTCAGTACTTC	CASSLEEAKNIQYF
TRBJ2-3	TRBV7-9	-	-	TGTGCCAGCAGGCAAGACAGCACAGATACGCAGTATTTT	CASRQDSTDTQYF
TRBJ2-2	TRBV4-1	-	-	TGCGCCAGCAGCCAAAGATCCTCCGGGACAAGTAACACCGGGGAGCTGTTTTTT	CASSQRSSGTSNTGELFF
TRBJ2-7	TRBV19	few	TRBD2	TGTGCCACGACTAGCGGGAGCTACGAGCAGTACTTC	CATTSGSYEQYF
TRBJ2-3	TRBV7-9	many	-	TGTGCCAGCAGCCACGAAGGGGGAACAGATACGCAGTATTTT	CASSHEGGTDTQYF
TRBJ1-2	TRBV5-6	many	-	TGTGCCAGCAGCTTAGCAAACTATGGCTACACCTTC	CASSLANYGYTF
TRBJ1-2	TRBV5-1	-	-	TGCGCCAGCAGCTTGATGCAGGGGACGGATGGCTACACCTTC	CASSLMQGTDGYTF
TRBJ1-4	TRBV7-9	medium-sized	TRBD1	TGTGCCAGCAGCGTGGGACAGGGATCAAATGAAAAACTGTTTTTT	CASSVGQGSNEKLFF
TRBJ1-5	TRBV2	few	-	TGTGCCAGCAGTGAGGGCCGCAATCAGCCCCAGCATTTT	CASSEGRNQPQHF
TRBJ1-5	TRBV7-9	-	-	TGTGCCAGCAGCATAGGGATTTATCAGCCCCAGCATTTT	CASSIGIYQPQHF
TRBJ1-2	TRBV4-1	few	TRBD1	TGCGCCAGCAGCCGAAAGACCGGGACAGGCGGTGATGACTATGGCTACACCTTC	CASSRKTGTGGDDYGYTF
TRBJ2-5	TRBV5-1	-	-	TGCGCCAGCAGCCCCTCTGGAGTAGTCTCTCAGGAGACCCAGTACTTC	CASSPSGVVSQETQYF
TRBJ2-2	TRBV9	many	-	TGTGCCAGCAGCGTAGAGGTGTCCGGGGAGCTGTTTTTT	CASSVEVSGELFF
TRBJ2-3	TRBV5-1	many	-	TGCGCCAGCAGCTCCGGGACCCACATGTATACGCAGTATTTT	CASSSGTHMYTQYF
TRBJ2-3	TRBV5-5	few	-	TGTGCCAGCAGCCCCTCACGGCAGCTAGTCACAGATACGCAGTATTTT	CASSPSRQLVTDTQYF
TRBJ1-5	TRBV28	few	-	TGTGCTCTAACCACTCTCCATCAGCCCCAGCATTTT	CALTTLHQPQHF
TRBJ2-5	TRBV6-6	few	-	TGTGCCAGCAGTTACAAAGGGGAATCCCAGTACTTC	CASSYKGESQYF
TRBJ2-7	TRBV28	few	TRBD1	TGTGCCAGCAGGGGCGAGACAGGGGGGACCTACGAGCAGTACTTC	CASRGETGGTYEQYF
TRBJ1-1	TRBV6-1	-	-	TGTGCCAGCAGTGAAATTGGGGCAGCTGAAGCTTTCTTT	CASSEIGAAEAFF
TRBJ2-7	TRBV27	-	-	TGTGCCAGCAGTTTAAGGGAGGACTACGAGCAGTACTTC	CASSLREDYEQYF
TRBJ2-3	TRBV5-1	-	TRBD2	TGCGCCAGCAGCTTGGCGGGAGGGACAGATACGCAGTATTTT	CASSLAGGTDTQYF
TRBJ2-1	TRBV11-3	-	TRBD2	TGTGCCAGCAGCTCGGGACTAGCGGGAGGCGCGTCCTACAATGAGCAGTTCTTC	CASSSGLAGGASYNEQFF
TRBJ2-3	TRBV7-9	-	-	TGTGCCAGCAGCTTAGAAGGGGGGCTTACGCAGTATTTT	CASSLEGGLTQYF
TRBJ2-3	TRBV10-3	-	-	TGTGCCAGCAGCCGAGTGATCGGTACGCAGTATTTT	CASSRVIGTQYF
TRBJ1-2	TRBV28	few	-	TGTGCCAGCTCAAGCCCAACAGGAGGTGGAGGCTACACCTTC	CASSSPTGGGGYTF
TRBJ1-1	TRBV10-3	-	-	TGTGCCATCAGGGGGAGCCTTGAAGCTTTCTTT	CAIRGSLEAFF
TRBJ2-4	TRBV4-1	many	TRBD1	TGCGCCAGCAGCCAGGGACAGGGAGGGAACATTCAGTACTTC	CASSQGQGGNIQYF
TRBJ2-1	TRBV29-1	-	TRBD2	TGCAGCGGGAGGCTAGCGGGATACAATGAGCAGTTCTTC	CSGRLAGYNEQFF
TRBJ2-2	TRBV2	many	-	TGTGCCAGCAGTGAGAGTCAGAGGTTCACCGGGGAGCTGTTTTTT	CASSESQRFTGELFF
TRBJ1-2	TRBV30	few	-	TGTGCCTGGAGTCCGTCCCCAAACTATGGCTACACCTTC	CAWSPSPNYGYTF
TRBJ2-5	TRBV7-3	-	-	TGTGCCAGCAGCTTCTCGGGAGAAGAGACCCAGTACTTC	CASSFSGEETQYF
TRBJ1-5	TRBV2	-	-	TGTGCCAGCAGTGGGACATGGGCAAGTCAGCCCCAGCATTTT	CASSGTWASQPQHF
TRBJ2-1	TRBV5-1	-	-	-	CASSLVAGGAAGDPFF
TRBJ2-1	TRBV6-6	-	-	TGTGCCAGCATGACAAGCCCCAGAGTCACTTACAATGAGCAGTTCTTC	CASMTSPRVTYNEQFF
TRBJ2-7	TRBV4-2	few	-	TGTGCCAGCAGCTTAGACGGAACCTACGAGCAGTACTTC	CASSLDGTYEQYF
TRBJ2-7	TRBV4-2	few	TRBD1	TGTGCCAGCAGCCCGGGACAGGGAGGGTACGAGCAGTACTTC	CASSPGQGGYEQYF